This TCR beta chain was documented in a study of shared clonotypes between healthy human individuals. This CDR3 spans 14 amino acids. The V gene's germline CDR1 is MDHEN and CDR2 SYDVKM. Trimming stripped 2 bases from V and 4 bases from J, with 8 bases between. Sorted-subset replicate PCR reactions contained roughly 210 ng DNA, corresponding to some 29,000 T cell genomes. This table comes from immunoSEQ multiplex PCR, and its TCRdb copy is limited to in-frame clones, with some not included. This table has around 2.1 million clones, 95% appearing once. The TCR comes from a man aged 18-30 years in good health. Sequenced: naive CD4+ T cells sorted from blood. Subset meaning: CD45RA+ positively selected. The gene calls are TRBV28 and TRBJ1-4, with TRBD1 as a possible D gene (6 bases). For the CDR3, the DNA is TGTGCCAGCAGTTTAGGGGGCCTTAATGAAAAACTGTTTTTT. The encoded protein is CASSLGGLNEKLFF.